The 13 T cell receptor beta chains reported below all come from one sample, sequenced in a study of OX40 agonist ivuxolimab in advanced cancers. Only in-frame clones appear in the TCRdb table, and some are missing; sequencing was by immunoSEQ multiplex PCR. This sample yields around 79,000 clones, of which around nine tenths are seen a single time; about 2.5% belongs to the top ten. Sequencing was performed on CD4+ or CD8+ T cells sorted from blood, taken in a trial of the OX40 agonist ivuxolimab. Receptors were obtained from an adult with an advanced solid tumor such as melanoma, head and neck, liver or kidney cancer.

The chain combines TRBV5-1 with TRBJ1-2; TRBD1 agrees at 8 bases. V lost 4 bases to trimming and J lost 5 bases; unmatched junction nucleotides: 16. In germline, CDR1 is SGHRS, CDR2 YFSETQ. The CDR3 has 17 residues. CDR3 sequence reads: CASSPQPFGTGDYGYTF. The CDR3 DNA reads TGCGCCAGCAGCCCCCAACCCTTCGGGACAGGTGATTATGGCTACACCTTC.

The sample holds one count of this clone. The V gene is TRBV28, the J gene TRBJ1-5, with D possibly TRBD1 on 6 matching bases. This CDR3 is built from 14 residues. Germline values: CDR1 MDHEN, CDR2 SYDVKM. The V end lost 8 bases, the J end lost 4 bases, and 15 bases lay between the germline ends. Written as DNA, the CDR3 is TGTGCCAGCTATACCCGGGACACTAATCAGCCCCAGCATTTT. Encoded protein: CASYTRDTNQPQHF.

The CDR3 bases are TGTGCCAGCAGCTTAGCTACACCTAACTATGGCTACACCTTC. This encodes CASSLATPNYGYTF. The chain links TRBV7-2 to TRBJ1-2; unclear D gene. The CDR3 sequence is 14 residues long. Germline CDR1 reads SGHTA; CDR2 reads FQGNSA. The V gene lost 0 bases and the J gene lost 0 bases, with 5 bases spanning the gap.

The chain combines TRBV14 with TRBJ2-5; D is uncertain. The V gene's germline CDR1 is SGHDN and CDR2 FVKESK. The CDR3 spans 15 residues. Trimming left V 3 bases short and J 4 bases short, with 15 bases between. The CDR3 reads CASSQQVGGSETQYF. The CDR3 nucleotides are TGTGCCAGCAGCCAGCAGGTGGGCGGTTCAGAGACCCAGTACTTC.

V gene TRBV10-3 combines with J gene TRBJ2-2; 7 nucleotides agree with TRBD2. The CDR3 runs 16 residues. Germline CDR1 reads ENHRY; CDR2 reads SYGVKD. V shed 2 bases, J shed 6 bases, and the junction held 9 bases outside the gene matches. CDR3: CAISEIAAGAPGELFF. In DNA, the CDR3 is TGTGCCATCAGTGAGATTGCGGCGGGAGCCCCCGGGGAGCTGTTTTTT.

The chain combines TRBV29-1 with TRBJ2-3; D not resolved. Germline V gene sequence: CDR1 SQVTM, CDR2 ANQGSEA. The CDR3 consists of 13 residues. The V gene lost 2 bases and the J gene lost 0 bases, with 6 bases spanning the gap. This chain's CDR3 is CSVEKPSTDTQYF. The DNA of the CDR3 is TGCAGCGTTGAAAAGCCGAGCACAGATACGCAGTATTTT.

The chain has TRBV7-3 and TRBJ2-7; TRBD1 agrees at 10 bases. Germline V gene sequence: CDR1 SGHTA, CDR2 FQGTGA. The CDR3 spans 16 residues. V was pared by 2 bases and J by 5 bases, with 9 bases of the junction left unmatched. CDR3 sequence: CASSLAPGQGSHEQYF. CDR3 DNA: TGTGCCAGCAGCTTAGCCCCGGGACAGGGGTCCCACGAGCAGTACTTC.

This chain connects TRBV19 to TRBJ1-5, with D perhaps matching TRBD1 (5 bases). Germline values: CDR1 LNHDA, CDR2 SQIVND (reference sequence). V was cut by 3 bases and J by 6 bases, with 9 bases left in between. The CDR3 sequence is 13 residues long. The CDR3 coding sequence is TGTGCCAGTAGTATCCAGGGAGGTCAGCCCCAGCATTTT. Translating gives CASSIQGGQPQHF.

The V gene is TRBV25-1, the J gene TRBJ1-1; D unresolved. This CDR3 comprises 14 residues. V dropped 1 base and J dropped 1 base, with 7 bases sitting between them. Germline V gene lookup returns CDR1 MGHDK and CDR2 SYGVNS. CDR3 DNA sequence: TGTGCCAGCAGTGAATTGGGAAAGAACACTGAAGCTTTCTTT. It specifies CASSELGKNTEAFF.

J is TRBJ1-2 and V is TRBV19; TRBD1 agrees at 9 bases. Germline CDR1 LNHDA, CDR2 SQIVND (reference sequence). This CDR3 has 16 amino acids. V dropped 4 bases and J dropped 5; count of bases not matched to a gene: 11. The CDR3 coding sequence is TGTGCCAGTAGTACCCGGGACAGGGAGGTTCGGTATGGCTACACCTTC. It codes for CASSTRDREVRYGYTF.

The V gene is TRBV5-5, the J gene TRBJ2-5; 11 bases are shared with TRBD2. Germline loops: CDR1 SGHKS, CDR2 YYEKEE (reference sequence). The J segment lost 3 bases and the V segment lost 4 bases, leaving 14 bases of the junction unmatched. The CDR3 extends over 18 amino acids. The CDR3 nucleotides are TGTGCCAGCAGCCCACCTCTTGTACTAGCGGGAGTAGAAGAGACCCAGTACTTC. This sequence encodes CASSPPLVLAGVEETQYF.

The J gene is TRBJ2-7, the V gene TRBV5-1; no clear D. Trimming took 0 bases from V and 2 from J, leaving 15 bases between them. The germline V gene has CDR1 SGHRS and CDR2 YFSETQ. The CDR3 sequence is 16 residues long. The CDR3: CASSLVVGRFTYEQYF. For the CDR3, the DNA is TGCGCCAGCAGCTTGGTGGTGGGTCGGTTCACCTACGAGCAGTACTTC.

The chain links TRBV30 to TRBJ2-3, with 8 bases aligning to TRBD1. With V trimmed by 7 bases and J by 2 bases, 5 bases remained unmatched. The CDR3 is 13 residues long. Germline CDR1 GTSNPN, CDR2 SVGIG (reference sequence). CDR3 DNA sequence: TGTGCCTCCCGACAGGGGTACACAGATACGCAGTATTTT. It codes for CASRQGYTDTQYF.